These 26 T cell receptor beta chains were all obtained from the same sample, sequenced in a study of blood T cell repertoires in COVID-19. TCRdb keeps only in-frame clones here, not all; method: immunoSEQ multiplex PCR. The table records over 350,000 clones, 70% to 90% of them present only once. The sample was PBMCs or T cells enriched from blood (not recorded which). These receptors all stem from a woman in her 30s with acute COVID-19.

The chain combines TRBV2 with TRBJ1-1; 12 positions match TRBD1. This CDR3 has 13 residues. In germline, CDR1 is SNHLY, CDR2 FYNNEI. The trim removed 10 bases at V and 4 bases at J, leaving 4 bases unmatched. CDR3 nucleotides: TGTGCCAACCGGGACAGGGGGCCCACTGAAGCTTTCTTT. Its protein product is CANRDRGPTEAFF. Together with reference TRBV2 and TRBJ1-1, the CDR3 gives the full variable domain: EPEVTQTPSHQVTQMGQEVILRCVPISNHLYFYWYRQILGQKVEFLVSFYNNEISEKSEIFDDQFSVERPDGSNFTLKIRSTKLEDSAMYFCANRDRGPTEAFFGQGTRLTVV.

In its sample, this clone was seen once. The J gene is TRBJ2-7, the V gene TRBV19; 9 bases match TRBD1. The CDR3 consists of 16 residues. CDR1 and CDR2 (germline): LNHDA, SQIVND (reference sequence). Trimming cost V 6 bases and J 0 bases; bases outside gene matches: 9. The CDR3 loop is CASRGLGQGNSYEQYF. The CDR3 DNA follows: TGTGCCAGTAGAGGCCTGGGACAGGGAAACTCCTACGAGCAGTACTTC.

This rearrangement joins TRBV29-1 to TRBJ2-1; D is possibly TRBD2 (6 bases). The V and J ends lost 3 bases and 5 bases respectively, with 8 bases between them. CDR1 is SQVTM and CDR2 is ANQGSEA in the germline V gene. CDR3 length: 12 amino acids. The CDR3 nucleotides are TGCAGCGTTGATCGGGGGAACAATGAGCAGTTCTTC. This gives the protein CSVDRGNNEQFF.

In nucleotides, the CDR3 is TGTGCCAGCTCACTGTTCGAAGGAGCCAATAATTCACCCCTCCACTTT. As protein: CASSLFEGANNSPLHF. The V call is TRBV18, the J call TRBJ1-6; no clear D. The CDR3 is made up of 16 amino acids. CDR1 is KGHSH, CDR2 LQKENI, per germline. V lost 4 bases, J lost 5 bases, and 15 bases lay in between.

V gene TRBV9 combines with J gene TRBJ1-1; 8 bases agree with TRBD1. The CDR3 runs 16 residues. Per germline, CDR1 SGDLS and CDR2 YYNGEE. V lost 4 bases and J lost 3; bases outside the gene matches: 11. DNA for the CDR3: TGTGCCAGCAGCTCCATGCGGGACAGGCCAGACACTGAAGCTTTCTTT. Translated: CASSSMRDRPDTEAFF.

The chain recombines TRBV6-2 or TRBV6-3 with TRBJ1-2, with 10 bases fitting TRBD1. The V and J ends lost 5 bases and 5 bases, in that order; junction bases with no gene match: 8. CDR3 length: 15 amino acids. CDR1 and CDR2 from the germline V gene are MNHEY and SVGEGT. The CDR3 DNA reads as TGTGCCAGCAGTACCGGGACAGGGGTTTATTATGGCTACACCTTC. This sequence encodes CASSTGTGVYYGYTF.

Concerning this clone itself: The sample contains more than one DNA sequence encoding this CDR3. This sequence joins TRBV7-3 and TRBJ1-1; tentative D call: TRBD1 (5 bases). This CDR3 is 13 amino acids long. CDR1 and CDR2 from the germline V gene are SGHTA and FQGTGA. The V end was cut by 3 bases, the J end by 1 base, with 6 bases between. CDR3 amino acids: CASSFTGNTEAFF. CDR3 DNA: TGTGCCAGCAGCTTCACAGGGAACACTGAAGCTTTCTTT.

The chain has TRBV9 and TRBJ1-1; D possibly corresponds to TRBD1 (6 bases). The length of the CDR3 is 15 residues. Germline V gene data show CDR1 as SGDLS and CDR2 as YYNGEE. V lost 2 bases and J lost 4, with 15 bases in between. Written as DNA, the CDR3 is TGTGCCAGCAGCGTTGTGGACAGTGGGGGCACTGAAGCTTTCTTT. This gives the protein CASSVVDSGGTEAFF.

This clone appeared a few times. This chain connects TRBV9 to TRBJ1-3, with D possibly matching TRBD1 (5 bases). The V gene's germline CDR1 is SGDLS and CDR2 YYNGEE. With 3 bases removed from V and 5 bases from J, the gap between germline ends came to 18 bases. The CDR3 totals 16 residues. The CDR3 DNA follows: TGTGCCAGCAGCGGTCCTGGGGCAGTAGAAAGAAACACCATATATTTT. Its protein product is CASSGPGAVERNTIYF.

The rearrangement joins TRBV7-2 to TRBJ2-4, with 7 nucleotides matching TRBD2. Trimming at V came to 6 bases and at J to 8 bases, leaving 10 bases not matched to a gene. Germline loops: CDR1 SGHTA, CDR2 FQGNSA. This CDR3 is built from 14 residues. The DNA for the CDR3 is TGTGCCAGCAGAGCTGCCCGGACTAGTCACATTCAGTACTTC. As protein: CASRAARTSHIQYF.

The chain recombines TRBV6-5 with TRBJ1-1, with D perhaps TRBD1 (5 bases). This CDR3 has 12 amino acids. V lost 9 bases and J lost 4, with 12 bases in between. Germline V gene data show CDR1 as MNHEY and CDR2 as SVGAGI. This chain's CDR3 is CASSMGGTEAFF. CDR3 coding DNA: TGTGCCAGTTCTATGGGGGGCACTGAAGCTTTCTTT.

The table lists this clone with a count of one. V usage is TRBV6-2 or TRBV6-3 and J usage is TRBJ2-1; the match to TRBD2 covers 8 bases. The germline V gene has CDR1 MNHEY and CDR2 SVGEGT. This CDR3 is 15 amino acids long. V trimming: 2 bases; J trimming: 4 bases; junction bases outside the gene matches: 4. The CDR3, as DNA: TGTGCCAGCAGTTACCCGCGGGGGGCGTACAATGAGCAGTTCTTC. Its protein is CASSYPRGAYNEQFF.

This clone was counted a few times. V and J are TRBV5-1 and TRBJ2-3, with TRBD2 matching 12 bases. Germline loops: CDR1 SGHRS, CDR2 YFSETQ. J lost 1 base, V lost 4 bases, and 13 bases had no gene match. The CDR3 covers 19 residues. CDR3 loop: CASSANPSGGAFGTDTQYF. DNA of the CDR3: TGCGCCAGCAGCGCAAATCCTAGCGGGGGGGCTTTTGGCACAGATACGCAGTATTTT.

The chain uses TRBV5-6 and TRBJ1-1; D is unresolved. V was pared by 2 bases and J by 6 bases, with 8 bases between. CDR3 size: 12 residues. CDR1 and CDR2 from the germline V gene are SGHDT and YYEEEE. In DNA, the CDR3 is TGTGCCAGCAGCTTAACCAGTTCTGAAGCTTTCTTT. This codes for CASSLTSSEAFF.

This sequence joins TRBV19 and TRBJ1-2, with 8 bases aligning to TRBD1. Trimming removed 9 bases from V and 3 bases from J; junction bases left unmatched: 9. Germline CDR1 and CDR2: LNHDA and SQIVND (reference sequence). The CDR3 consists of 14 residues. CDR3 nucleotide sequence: TGTGCCAGCGCCGGGGGACAGGCATACTATGGCTACACCTTC. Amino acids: CASAGGQAYYGYTF.

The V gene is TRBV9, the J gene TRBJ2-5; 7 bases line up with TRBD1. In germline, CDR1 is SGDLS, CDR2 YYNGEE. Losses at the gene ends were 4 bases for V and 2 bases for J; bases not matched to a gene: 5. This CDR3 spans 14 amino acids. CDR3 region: CASSSPGQQETQYF. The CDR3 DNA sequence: TGTGCCAGCAGCAGTCCGGGACAGCAAGAGACCCAGTACTTC.

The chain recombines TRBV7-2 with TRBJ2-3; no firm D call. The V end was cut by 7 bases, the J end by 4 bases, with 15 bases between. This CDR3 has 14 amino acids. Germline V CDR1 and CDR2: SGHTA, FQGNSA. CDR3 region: CASTLHQASDTQYF. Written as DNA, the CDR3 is TGTGCCAGCACTCTTCACCAGGCCTCAGATACGCAGTATTTT.

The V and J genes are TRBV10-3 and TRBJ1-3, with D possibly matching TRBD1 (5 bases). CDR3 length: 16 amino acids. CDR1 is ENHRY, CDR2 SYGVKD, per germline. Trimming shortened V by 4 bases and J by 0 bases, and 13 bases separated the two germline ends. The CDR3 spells CAISGQGFLSGNTIYF. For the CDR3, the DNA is TGTGCCATCAGTGGTCAGGGCTTCCTCTCTGGAAACACCATATATTTT.

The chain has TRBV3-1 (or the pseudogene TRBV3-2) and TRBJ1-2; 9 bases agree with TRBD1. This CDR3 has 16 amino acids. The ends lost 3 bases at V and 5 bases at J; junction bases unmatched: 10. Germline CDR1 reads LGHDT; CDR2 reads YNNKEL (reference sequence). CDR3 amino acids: CASSQKGTGQRYGYTF. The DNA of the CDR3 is TGTGCCAGCAGCCAGAAGGGGACAGGGCAAAGATATGGCTACACCTTC.

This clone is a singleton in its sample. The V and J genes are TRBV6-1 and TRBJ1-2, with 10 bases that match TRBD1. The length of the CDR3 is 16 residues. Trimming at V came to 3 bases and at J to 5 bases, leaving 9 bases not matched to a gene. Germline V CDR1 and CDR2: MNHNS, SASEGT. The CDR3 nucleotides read TGTGCCAGCAGTGAGGAGACAGGGGGCGCCTTTTATGGCTACACCTTC. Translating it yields CASSEETGGAFYGYTF.

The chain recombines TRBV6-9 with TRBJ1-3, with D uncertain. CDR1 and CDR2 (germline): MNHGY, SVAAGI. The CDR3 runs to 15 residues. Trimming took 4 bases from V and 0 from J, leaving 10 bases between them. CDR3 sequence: CASSSGYDSGNTIYF. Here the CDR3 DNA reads TGTGCCAGCAGTTCAGGTTACGACTCTGGAAACACCATATATTTT.

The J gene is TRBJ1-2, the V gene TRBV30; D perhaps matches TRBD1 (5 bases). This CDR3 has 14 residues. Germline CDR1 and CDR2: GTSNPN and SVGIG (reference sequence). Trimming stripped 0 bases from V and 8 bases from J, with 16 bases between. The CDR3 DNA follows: TGTGCCTGGAGTGTCCCGGGAGTGGGGGACGGCTACACCTTC. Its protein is CAWSVPGVGDGYTF.

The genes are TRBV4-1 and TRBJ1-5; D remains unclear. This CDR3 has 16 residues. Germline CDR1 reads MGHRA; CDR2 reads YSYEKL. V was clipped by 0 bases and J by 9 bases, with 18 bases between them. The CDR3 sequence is CASSQEGGGPGAPQHF. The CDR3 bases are TGCGCCAGCAGCCAAGAGGGCGGAGGACCCGGTGCGCCCCAGCATTTT.

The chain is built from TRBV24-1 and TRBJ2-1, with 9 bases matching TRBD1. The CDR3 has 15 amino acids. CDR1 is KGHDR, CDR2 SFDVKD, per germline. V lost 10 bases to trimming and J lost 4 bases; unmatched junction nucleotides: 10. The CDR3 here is CATGFGTGTYNEQFF. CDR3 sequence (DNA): TGTGCCACAGGGTTCGGGACAGGGACTTACAATGAGCAGTTCTTC.

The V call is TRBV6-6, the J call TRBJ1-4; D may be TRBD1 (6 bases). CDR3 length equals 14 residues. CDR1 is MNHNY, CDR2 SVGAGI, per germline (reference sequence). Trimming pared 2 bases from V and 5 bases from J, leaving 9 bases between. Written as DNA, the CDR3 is TGTGCCAGCAGTTACCCAGGGGAAAATGAAAAACTGTTTTTT. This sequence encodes CASSYPGENEKLFF.

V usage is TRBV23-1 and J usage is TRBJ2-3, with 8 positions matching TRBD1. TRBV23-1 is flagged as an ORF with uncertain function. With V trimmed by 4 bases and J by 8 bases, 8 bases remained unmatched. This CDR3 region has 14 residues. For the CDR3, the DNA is TGCGCCAGCAGTCTAGGACAGGGTAGGGGTACGCAGTATTTT. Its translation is CASSLGQGRGTQYF.